Listed below are T cell receptor beta chains from one sample, sequenced in a study of blood T cell repertoires in COVID-19. The data were produced by immunoSEQ multiplex PCR, yet TCRdb's version contains in-frame clones alone and is incomplete. Altogether over 150,000 clones are present, 90% to 95% being singletons, with the ten largest covering about 0.76%. Sequences were obtained from peripheral blood. The receptors stem from a man under 40 with COVID-19, enrolled during active disease. Both conserved end residues are part of each CDR3. D genes are given only for firm matches. Some rows mark clone size as missing; the rest say once, few, many or name a class of expanded clone.

J,size,D,V,DNA,CDR3
TRBJ2-1,-,-,TRBV13,TGTGCCAGCAGCTTAGACCTAATGGACAATGAGCAGTTCTTC,CASSLDLMDNEQFF
TRBJ1-3,few,-,TRBV10-3,TGTGCCATCAGTGAGCCCACAGGGACCGGAAACACCATATATTTT,CAISEPTGTGNTIYF
TRBJ2-7,-,TRBD2,TRBV6-5,TGTGCCAGCAGTTACTATGTCGGGGGGGGCGGTTACGAGCAGTACTTC,CASSYYVGGGGYEQYF
TRBJ2-2,-,TRBD1,TRBV5-5,TGTGCCAGCAGTACCGGGACAGGGGCCGGCACCGGGGAGCTGTTTTTT,CASSTGTGAGTGELFF
TRBJ1-6,-,-,TRBV5-4,TGTGCCAGCAGCTTGGGTGGAGATAATTCACCCCTCCACTTT,CASSLGGDNSPLHF
TRBJ2-7,-,-,TRBV5-4,TGTGCCAGCAGCCCAGAAACGCCGTACGAGCAGTACTTC,CASSPETPYEQYF
TRBJ1-4,-,-,TRBV11-1,TGTGCCAGCAGCTCCGGGGGTTACGAAAAACTGTTTTTT,CASSSGGYEKLFF
TRBJ1-1,-,TRBD1,TRBV3-1/TRBV3-2,TGTGCCAGCAGCCAAGCCGGGACAGGGGTGTACACTGAAGCTTTCTTT,CASSQAGTGVYTEAFF
TRBJ1-5,-,-,TRBV4-2,TGTGCCAGCAGCCAAGAGGAGTTGCAGCCCCAGCATTTT,CASSQEELQPQHF
TRBJ2-3,-,-,TRBV11-2,TGTGCCAGCAGCTTAGTTTTTGGGGCTAGCACAGATACGCAGTATTTT,CASSLVFGASTDTQYF
TRBJ2-3,-,TRBD1,TRBV7-3,TGTGCCAGCAGCTTCCGAGGGAACAGGGGGAGAGGTCTCACAGATACGCAGTATTTT,CASSFRGNRGRGLTDTQYF
TRBJ2-6,-,TRBD2,TRBV7-6,TGTGCCAGCTCCCCTCTAGCGGGGGGGCCTGGGGCCAACGTCCTGACTTTC,CASSPLAGGPGANVLTF
TRBJ2-7,-,TRBD2,TRBV2,TGTGCCAGCATACCGGAGGGACTAGCGGGGGTTGTCTTC,CASIPEGLAGVVF
TRBJ1-5,-,TRBD1,TRBV4-2,TGTGCCAGCAGCCAAGTACAGGGGAGCAATCAGCCCCAGCATTTT,CASSQVQGSNQPQHF
TRBJ2-5,-,-,TRBV29-1,TGCAGCGTTGTTGGGGGGGCCAATATTATGGAGACCCAGTACTTC,CSVVGGANIMETQYF
TRBJ2-7,-,-,TRBV6-5,TGTGCCAGCAGTTACTCGGCCACGGGGGAGCAGTACTTC,CASSYSATGEQYF
TRBJ1-3,-,TRBD1,TRBV6-1,TGTGCCAGCAGTGAAGGGACAGGGGTCGGAAACACCATATATTTT,CASSEGTGVGNTIYF
TRBJ1-3,-,-,TRBV7-2,TGTGCCAGCAGCCCAGGTGGGGGGTACACCATATATTTT,CASSPGGGYTIYF
TRBJ1-2,-,TRBD1,TRBV3-1/TRBV3-2,TGTGCCAGCAGCCAAGCCGCAGGGGGCCGTGGCTACACCTTC,CASSQAAGGRGYTF
TRBJ1-2,-,TRBD1,TRBV5-4,TGTGCCAGCAGTTTCGGACAGGAGGGCTACACCTTC,CASSFGQEGYTF
TRBJ1-5,-,-,TRBV6-1,TGTGCCAGCAGTGAAGAAGAGGGCAATCAGCCCCAGCATTTT,CASSEEEGNQPQHF
TRBJ2-1,-,-,TRBV5-5,TGTGCCAGCAGCCCCGGTCCGGGATCCTACAATGAGCAGTTCTTC,CASSPGPGSYNEQFF
TRBJ2-7,-,TRBD2,TRBV6-5,TGTGCCAGCAGTTACGTTGCGGGGGGTACCTACGAGCAGTACTTC,CASSYVAGGTYEQYF
TRBJ1-1,-,TRBD1,TRBV2,TGTGCCAGCAGTGAAGGGCCACAGGGGGCCACTGAAGCTTTCTTT,CASSEGPQGATEAFF
TRBJ2-7,-,-,TRBV6-5,TGTGCCAGCTCAATATTCAGGGGCTCCTACGAGCAGTACTTC,CASSIFRGSYEQYF
TRBJ1-5,-,-,TRBV27,TGTGCCAGCAGTTTTGGTGCAGGGTCGGGTCAGCCCCAGCATTTT,CASSFGAGSGQPQHF
TRBJ1-2,-,-,TRBV19,TGTGCCAGTAGTATAGATCAGCGGGGCACAGCAGGTCTCACTAACTATGGCTACACCTTC,CASSIDQRGTAGLTNYGYTF
TRBJ2-2,-,TRBD1,TRBV5-4,TGTGCCAGCAGCCCGGACAGGGGATTCACCGGGGAGCTGTTTTTT,CASSPDRGFTGELFF
TRBJ1-5,-,-,TRBV6-6,TGTGCCAGCAGTTACTCGGGGCAGGCCCAGCCCCAGCATTTT,CASSYSGQAQPQHF
TRBJ1-2,-,TRBD1,TRBV18,TGTGCCAGCTCACCCCCCGGGACAGGGGGCCATGGCTACACCTTC,CASSPPGTGGHGYTF
TRBJ2-7,-,TRBD2,TRBV10-3,TGTGCCACACAACTAGCGGGGGGATACGAGCAGTACTTC,CATQLAGGYEQYF
TRBJ2-7,-,TRBD1,TRBV5-1,TGCGCCAGCAGCTTGGTGGTGGGACAGGGCTACGAGCAGTACTTC,CASSLVVGQGYEQYF
TRBJ1-2,once,-,TRBV10-3,TGTGCCATCAGTATATCGGGTGTCAATGGCTACACCTTC,CAISISGVNGYTF
TRBJ2-7,-,-,TRBV15,TGTGCCACCAGCAGTATAGACCGGGACTACGAGCAGTACTTC,CATSSIDRDYEQYF
TRBJ2-5,-,TRBD2,TRBV24-1,TGTGCCACCCCGGGACTAGGGCAAGAGACCCAGTACTTC,CATPGLGQETQYF
TRBJ1-1,-,-,TRBV6-5,TGTGCCAGCAGTTCCGGGGGGGATGAAGCTTTCTTT,CASSSGGDEAFF
TRBJ2-3,-,TRBD1,TRBV9,TGTGCCAGCAGCGTAGGAGGGCACCCCGCGGGACAGGGAGGCACAGATACGCAGTATTTT,CASSVGGHPAGQGGTDTQYF
TRBJ2-1,-,TRBD2,TRBV5-1,TGCGCCAGCAGTTCGGGTGGCGGGGGACCGGGTGATGAGCAGTTCTTC,CASSSGGGGPGDEQFF
TRBJ2-3,-,TRBD2,TRBV5-1,TGCGCCAGCAGGTACCTCGGGACTAGCTTCACAGATACGCAGTATTTT,CASRYLGTSFTDTQYF
TRBJ2-3,-,TRBD2,TRBV19,TGTGCCAGTAGTCCCAGCGGGGGTAGGTATACGCAGTATTTT,CASSPSGGRYTQYF